The entry below describes one TCR beta chain. This sample is part of a study of blood T cell repertoires in COVID-19. The CDR3 is made up of 13 amino acids. Germline lookup yields CDR1 ENHRY and CDR2 SYGVKD. V trimming: 4 bases; J trimming: 10 bases; junction bases outside the gene matches: 9. The assay was immunoSEQ multiplex PCR, and TCRdb's table has in-frame clones only and misses some. Counted here are some 500,000 clones, 85% to 90% occurring once; the ten biggest clones make up approximately 1.8%. The material sequenced was PBMCs or T cells enriched from blood (not recorded which). The V and J genes are TRBV10-3 and TRBJ1-1; TRBD1 aligns across 7 bases. This clonotype was obtained from a woman in her thirties or forties who had recovered from COVID-19. CDR3 loop: CAISGARTGGAFF. CDR3 DNA: TGTGCCATCAGTGGGGCAAGGACAGGAGGAGCTTTCTTT.